This TCR beta chain was identified in a study of cytomegalovirus exposure and HLA in healthy donors. In the PCR, 60 Vbeta and 13 Jbeta primers were used. Only in-frame clones appear in the TCRdb table, and some are missing; sequencing was by immunoSEQ multiplex PCR. Of over 150,000 clones listed, approximately 69% are singletons. Comment on this clone: As yet, its antigen is unknown.

This CDR3 contains 13 residues. The V end lost 4 bases, the J end lost 8 bases, and 9 bases lay between the germline ends. Germline CDR1 SNHLY, CDR2 FYNNEI. Study conclusions and caveats: An analysis was carried out later, and it reportedly showed fewer N-insertions in an Asian-associated ancestry cluster than the approximately 610-donor mean.

The sample taken for sequencing was PBMCs. This TCR came from a man under 40 in good health and CMV-seronegative. The J gene is TRBJ1-6, the V gene TRBV2; D not resolved. CDR3 sequence: CASSGIFDSPLHF. Here the CDR3 DNA reads TGTGCCAGCAGTGGTATATTTGATTCACCCCTCCACTTT.